A single T cell receptor beta chain is shown here with its context. The antigen remains unidentified. The CDR3 sequence is 13 residues long. Trimming shortened V by 4 bases and J by 5 bases, and 9 bases separated the two germline ends. CDR1 and CDR2 (germline): MGHDK, SYGVNS. This specimen belongs to a study of response to subunit inactivated influenza vaccine. Study-wide findings and caveats: Authors suggested each seasonal influenza vaccination recruits few new T cells.

Each CDR3 protein gets one entry after TCRdb re-called the RT-PCR reads with MiXCR. The sample includes hundreds of thousands of distinct CDR3 sequences, less than 20% of them seen just once. This TCR was recovered from a man over 45 who received an inactivated influenza vaccine. The material sequenced was PBMCs from blood, taken 5 to 6 days after vaccination. This chain links TRBV25-1 with TRBJ2-1, with D perhaps matching TRBD1 (6 bases). CDR3 residues: CASSGTEHNEQFF. In DNA, the CDR3 is TGTGCCAGCAGTGGGACAGAACACAATGAGCAGTTCTTC. The full variable domain, rest sourced from reference TRBV25-1 and TRBJ2-1, is EADIYQTPRYLVIGTGKKITLECSQTMGHDKMYWYQQDPGMELHLIHYSYGVNSTEKGDLSSESTVSRIRTEHFPLTLESARPSHTSQYLCASSGTEHNEQFFGPGTRLTVL.